Listed here is a single TCR beta chain. TCRdb analysed the 5' RACE reads with MiXCR anew, one entry per CDR3 protein. The repertoire has roughly 300,000 distinct CDR3 sequences, 6.8% of them found once; the top ten carry roughly a sixth. These data belong to a study of T cells after yellow fever vaccination. Germline V gives CDR1 SEHNR, CDR2 FQNEAQ (reference sequence). V lost 5 bases and J lost 7, with 15 bases in between. The CDR3 runs to 15 residues. The TCR originated in a man aged 18 to 30 who received the YFV17D yellow fever vaccine. The chain is built from TRBV7-9 and TRBJ2-6; D not resolved. This material consisted of PBMCs, taken 45 days after the first yellow fever vaccination. CDR3 sequence (DNA): TGTGCCAGCAGCCAAGAGTTGTCCGGCGCCAACGTCCTGACTTTC. Translating it yields CASSQELSGANVLTF.